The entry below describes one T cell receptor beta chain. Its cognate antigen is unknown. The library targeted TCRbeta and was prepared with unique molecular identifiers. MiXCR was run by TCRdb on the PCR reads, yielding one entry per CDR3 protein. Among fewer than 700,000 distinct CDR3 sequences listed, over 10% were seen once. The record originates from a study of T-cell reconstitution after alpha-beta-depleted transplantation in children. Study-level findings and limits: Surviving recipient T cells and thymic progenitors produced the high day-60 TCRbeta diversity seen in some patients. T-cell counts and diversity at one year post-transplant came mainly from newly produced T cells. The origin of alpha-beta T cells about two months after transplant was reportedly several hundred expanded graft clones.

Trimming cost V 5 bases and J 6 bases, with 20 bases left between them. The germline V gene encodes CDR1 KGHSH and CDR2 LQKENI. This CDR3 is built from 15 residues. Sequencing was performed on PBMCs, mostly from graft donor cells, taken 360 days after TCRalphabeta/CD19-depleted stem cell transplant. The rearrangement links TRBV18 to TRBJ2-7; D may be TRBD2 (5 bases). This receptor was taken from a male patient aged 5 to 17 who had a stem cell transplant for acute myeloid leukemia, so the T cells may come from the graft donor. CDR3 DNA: TGTGCCAGCTCATCGATAGGAGGAGGTACGGGCGAGCAGTACTTC. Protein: CASSSIGGGTGEQYF.